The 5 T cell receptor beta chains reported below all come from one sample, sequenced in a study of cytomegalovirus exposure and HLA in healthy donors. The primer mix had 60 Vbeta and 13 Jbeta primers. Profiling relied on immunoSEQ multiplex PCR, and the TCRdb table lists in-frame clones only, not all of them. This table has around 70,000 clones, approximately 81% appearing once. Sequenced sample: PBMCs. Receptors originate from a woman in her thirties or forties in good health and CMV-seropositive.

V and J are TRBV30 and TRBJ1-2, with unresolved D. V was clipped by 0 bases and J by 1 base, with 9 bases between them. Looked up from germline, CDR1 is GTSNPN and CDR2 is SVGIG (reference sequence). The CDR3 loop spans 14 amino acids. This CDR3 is CAWSVGSINYGYTF. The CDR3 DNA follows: TGTGCCTGGAGTGTTGGGAGCATTAACTATGGCTACACCTTC. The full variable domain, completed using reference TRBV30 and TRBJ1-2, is SQTIHQWPATLVQPVGSPLSLECTVEGTSNPNLYWYRQAAGRGLQLLFYSVGIGQISSEVPQNLSASRPQDRQFILSSKKLLLSDSGFYLCAWSVGSINYGYTFGSGTRLTVV.

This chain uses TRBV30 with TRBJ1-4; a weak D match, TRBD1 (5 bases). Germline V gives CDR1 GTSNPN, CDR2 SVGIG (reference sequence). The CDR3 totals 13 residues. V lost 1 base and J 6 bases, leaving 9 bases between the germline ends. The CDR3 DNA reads TGTGCCTGGAGTGGGACACCCGATGAAAAACTGTTTTTT. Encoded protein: CAWSGTPDEKLFF.

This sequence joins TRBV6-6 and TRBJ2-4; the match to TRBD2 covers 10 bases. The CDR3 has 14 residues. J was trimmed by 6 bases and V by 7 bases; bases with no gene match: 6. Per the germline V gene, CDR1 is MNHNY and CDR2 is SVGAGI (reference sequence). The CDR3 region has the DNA TGTGCCAGCACGCCCGGGACTAGCGTAAACATTCAGTACTTC. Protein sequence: CASTPGTSVNIQYF.

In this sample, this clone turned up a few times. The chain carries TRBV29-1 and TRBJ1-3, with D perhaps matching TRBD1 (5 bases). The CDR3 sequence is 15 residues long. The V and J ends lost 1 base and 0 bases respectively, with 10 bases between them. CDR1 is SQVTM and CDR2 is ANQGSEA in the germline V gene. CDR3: CSVEGGQPSGNTIYF. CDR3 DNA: TGCAGCGTTGAAGGAGGACAACCCTCTGGAAACACCATATATTTT.

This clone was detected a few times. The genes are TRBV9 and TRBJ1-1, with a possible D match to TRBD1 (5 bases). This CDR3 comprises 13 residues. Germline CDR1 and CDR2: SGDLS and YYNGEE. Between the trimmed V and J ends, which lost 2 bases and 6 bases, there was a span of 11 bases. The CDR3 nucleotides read TGTGCCAGCAGCGTTAGCCAGGGCGCTGAAGCTTTCTTT. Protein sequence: CASSVSQGAEAFF. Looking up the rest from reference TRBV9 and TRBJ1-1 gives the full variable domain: DSGVTQTPKHLITATGQRVTLRCSPRSGDLSVYWYQQSLDQGLQFLIQYYNGEERAKGNILERFSAQQFPDLHSELNLSSLELGDSALYFCASSVSQGAEAFFGQGTRLTVV.